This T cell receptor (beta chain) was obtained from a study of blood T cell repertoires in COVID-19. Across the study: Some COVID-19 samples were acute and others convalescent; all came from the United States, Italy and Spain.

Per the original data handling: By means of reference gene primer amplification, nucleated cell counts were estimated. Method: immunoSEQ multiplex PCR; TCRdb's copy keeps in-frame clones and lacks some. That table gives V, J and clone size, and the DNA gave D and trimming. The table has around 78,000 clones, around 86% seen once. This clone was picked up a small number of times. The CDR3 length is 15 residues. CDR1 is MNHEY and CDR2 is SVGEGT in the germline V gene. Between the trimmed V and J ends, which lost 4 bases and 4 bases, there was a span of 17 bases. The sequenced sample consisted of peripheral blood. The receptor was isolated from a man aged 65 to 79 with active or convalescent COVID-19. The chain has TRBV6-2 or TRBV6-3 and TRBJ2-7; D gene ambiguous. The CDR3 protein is CASSSPTRRGYEQYF. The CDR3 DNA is TGTGCCAGCAGTTCCCCGACCCGTCGAGGATACGAGCAGTACTTC.